These 11 T cell receptor beta chains were sequenced from one sample in a study of blood T cell repertoires in COVID-19 (dated by TCRdb to the early 2020s). The library came from the immunoSEQ multiplex PCR assay. Held by TCRdb, this immuneACCESS table contains in-frame sequences only and omits some clones. Under half of the omission traces to an unresolved V gene where checked; the cause of the rest is unknown. This sample has about 160,000 clones in its table, and approximately 86% of those were observed once. The ten top clones hold more than 6% of the sample. What was sequenced was peripheral blood. The origin of the receptors is a woman aged 40-49 years with COVID-19, enrolled during active disease.

The CDR3, as DNA: TGTGCCAGCAGCCCCCTAGCGGGAGGAATCTACAATGAGCAGTTCTTC. This translates into CASSPLAGGIYNEQFF. The genes are TRBV9 and TRBJ2-1, with TRBD2 matching 11 bases. Germline V lookup: CDR1 SGDLS, CDR2 YYNGEE. The CDR3 is 16 amino acids. After removal of 4 bases from V and 3 bases from J, the junction contained 6 bases not matched to a gene.

The chain couples TRBV5-5 to TRBJ1-6, with TRBD1 as a possible D gene (6 bases). This CDR3 comprises 13 residues. The V gene's germline CDR1 is SGHKS and CDR2 YYEKEE (reference sequence). Trimming removed 4 bases from V and 10 bases from J, with 12 bases in between. CDR3 nucleotide sequence: TGTGCCAGCAGCCTGACAGGAAACTCACCCCTCCACTTT. Protein sequence: CASSLTGNSPLHF.

The V and J genes are TRBV15 and TRBJ2-1; D possibly corresponds to TRBD2 (6 bases). The V gene lost 0 bases and the J gene lost 8 bases, with 8 bases spanning the gap. The CDR3 loop spans 13 amino acids. The germline V gene encodes CDR1 LNHNV and CDR2 YYDKDF (reference sequence). The CDR3 bases are TGTGCCACCAGCAGAGAGTTAGCGGATGAGCAGTTCTTC. It is translated as CATSRELADEQFF.

Only a few counts were recorded for this clone. The V gene is TRBV27, the J gene TRBJ1-1; D is undetermined. The CDR3 totals 16 residues. The germline V gene has CDR1 MNHEY and CDR2 SMNVEV (reference sequence). V gave up 3 bases and J gave up 0 bases, with 14 bases separating them. The CDR3 protein is CASSLSAGGMNTEAFF. The CDR3 coding sequence is TGTGCCAGCAGTTTGTCGGCGGGAGGGATGAACACTGAAGCTTTCTTT.

The chain employs TRBV13 and TRBJ2-3; TRBD2 matches 8 bases. CDR1 and CDR2 from the germline V gene are PRHDT and FYEKMQ (reference sequence). The V segment lost 7 bases and the J segment 2 bases; nucleotides outside the gene matches: 5. The CDR3 extends over 14 amino acids. The CDR3 spells CASNQLADTDTQYF. As DNA, the CDR3 is TGTGCCAGCAACCAACTAGCGGACACAGATACGCAGTATTTT.

In this sample, this clone turned up a few times. The CDR3 sequence is CASSPKSSYNEQFF. The CDR3 nucleotides read TGCGCCAGCAGCCCTAAAAGCTCCTACAATGAGCAGTTCTTC. This sequence joins TRBV5-1 and TRBJ2-1; D gene uncertain. Trimming took 4 bases from V and 0 from J, leaving 8 bases between them. CDR3 size: 14 residues. From germline, CDR1 is SGHRS and CDR2 YFSETQ.

The rearrangement links TRBV11-2 to TRBJ2-7, with D tentatively TRBD1 (5 bases). V lost 6 bases and J lost 6, with 9 bases in between. CDR3 size: 11 residues. Germline V lookup: CDR1 SGHAT, CDR2 FQNNGV. CDR3 in DNA: TGTGCCAGCAGGGGTAGGGGCGAGCAGTACGTC. Encoded protein: CASRGRGEQYV.

The chain carries TRBV5-4 and TRBJ2-6; the match to TRBD1 covers 8 bases. The V and J ends lost 4 bases and 6 bases, in that order; junction bases with no gene match: 6. The CDR3 sequence is 15 residues long. The germline V gene has CDR1 SGHNT and CDR2 YYREEE (reference sequence). DNA for the CDR3: TGTGCCAGCAGCACAAGACAGGGGCAGGCCAACGTCCTGACTTTC. Its translation is CASSTRQGQANVLTF.

The V gene is TRBV28, the J gene TRBJ2-2, with 7 bases lining up with TRBD1. The CDR3 is made up of 17 amino acids. CDR1 MDHEN and CDR2 SYDVKM come from the germline V gene. The V gene end was trimmed by 3 bases and the J gene end by 0 bases; junction bases not matched to a gene: 7. CDR3 DNA sequence: TGTGCCAGCAGTTTCAGGCCGGGACAGCCGAACACCGGGGAGCTGTTTTTT. Protein: CASSFRPGQPNTGELFF. The full variable domain, rest sourced from reference TRBV28 and TRBJ2-2, is DVKVTQSSRYLVKRTGEKVFLECVQDMDHENMFWYRQDPGLGLRLIYFSYDVKMKEKGDIPEGYSVSREKKERFSLILESASTNQTSMYLCASSFRPGQPNTGELFFGEGSRLTVL.

This rearrangement joins TRBV6-1 to TRBJ2-7; D perhaps matches TRBD2 (6 bases). The V end was cut by 1 base, the J end by 6 bases, with 16 bases between. The CDR3 is 15 residues long. Germline lookup yields CDR1 MNHNS and CDR2 SASEGT. The DNA of the CDR3 is TGTGCCAGCAGTGAAGGCTTTCTACGGGGAGGCGAGCAGTACGTC. Its translation is CASSEGFLRGGEQYV.

The V and J genes are TRBV19 and TRBJ1-6, with D unresolved. Germline CDR1 and CDR2: LNHDA and SQIVND (reference sequence). V was pared by 5 bases and J by 10 bases, with 12 bases between. The CDR3 covers 13 residues. Here the CDR3 DNA reads TGTGCCAGTAGTGGAGGAGGTCTCTCACCCCTCCACTTT. This codes for CASSGGGLSPLHF.